The clone carrying this T cell receptor (beta chain) was recorded many times. The method was immunoSEQ multiplex PCR; TCRdb's version includes in-frame clones alone and lacks a portion of them. Found here are 180,000 or so clones, roughly 90% of them singletons; the top ten hold approximately 1.5%. The data belong to a study of blood T cell repertoires in COVID-19. V trimming: 4 bases; J trimming: 0 bases; junction bases outside the gene matches: 5. In germline, CDR1 is SGHNT, CDR2 YYREEE (reference sequence). The CDR3 runs 16 residues. The clonotype comes from a young man with active or convalescent COVID-19. Sequenced: peripheral blood. This chain joins TRBV5-4 and TRBJ2-7; 12 bases agree with TRBD2. The CDR3 reads CASSAGLAGISYEQYF. The CDR3 DNA reads TGTGCCAGCAGCGCGGGACTAGCGGGCATCTCCTACGAGCAGTACTTC.